A single sample is the source of the 4 T cell receptor beta chains below, sequenced in a study of OX40 agonist ivuxolimab in advanced cancers. Here immunoSEQ multiplex PCR was the method, and the copy in TCRdb shows in-frame clones only, minus some. Here the sample spans some 13,000 clones, about 88% being singletons. The sample was CD4+ or CD8+ T cells sorted from blood, taken in a trial of the OX40 agonist ivuxolimab. The receptors originated from an adult with an advanced solid tumor such as melanoma, head and neck, liver or kidney cancer.

This clone has a single count. The chain joins TRBV27 to TRBJ1-2, with D tentatively TRBD1 (5 bases). V was clipped by 4 bases and J by 4 bases, with 13 bases between them. The CDR3 runs 14 residues. Germline CDR1 reads MNHEY; CDR2 reads SMNVEV (reference sequence). CDR3 in DNA: TGTGCCAGCAGTTCCCTGTCGGGGGGCTATGGCTACACCTTC. Encoded protein: CASSSLSGGYGYTF.

The chain carries TRBV6-5 and TRBJ1-2, with D possibly TRBD1 on 6 matching bases. Per germline, CDR1 MNHEY and CDR2 SVGAGI. CDR3 length: 13 residues. Trimming shortened V by 5 bases and J by 7 bases, and 14 bases separated the two germline ends. The chain's CDR3 is CASSTQGIGGYTF. CDR3 bases: TGTGCCAGCAGTACCCAGGGGATCGGTGGCTACACCTTC.

The chain is built from TRBV11-2 and TRBJ2-3; D might be TRBD2 (5 bases). Germline V gene lookup returns CDR1 SGHAT and CDR2 FQNNGV. V shed 0 bases and J shed 6 bases, with 10 bases lying between them. The CDR3 is made up of 14 amino acids. This CDR3 is CASSLDAGTDTQYF. In nucleotides, the CDR3 is TGTGCCAGCAGCTTAGATGCGGGTACCGATACGCAGTATTTT.

The V call is TRBV6-5, the J call TRBJ2-1; tentative D call: TRBD2 (7 bases). This CDR3 has 15 residues. V was trimmed by 2 bases and J by 4 bases, leaving 12 bases between them. Germline V gene sequence: CDR1 MNHEY, CDR2 SVGAGI. CDR3 coding DNA: TGTGCCAGCAGTTACGGCGGGGGCCATTACAATGAGCAGTTCTTC. Residues: CASSYGGGHYNEQFF.